A selection of T cell receptor beta chains follows, all from one sample in a study of cytomegalovirus exposure and HLA in healthy donors. Repertoires were generated with immunoSEQ multiplex PCR, while TCRdb's copy carries only in-frame clones and drops some. This sample has around 150,000 clones, with under 75% found just once. The sequenced sample was PBMCs. The receptors come from a man between 40 and 49 years old in good health and CMV-seropositive. CDR3s include the opening cysteine and the closing phenylalanine or tryptophan. The order of the fields is clone size, D gene, J gene, V gene, CDR3 protein, CDR3 DNA. D genes are given only for firm matches. Clone size appears in some rows only: once, few, many, or a class for an expanded clone.

>-|TRBD2|TRBJ2-2|TRBV6-4
CASSDLPSGGANTGELFF
TGTGCCAGCAGTGACCTGCCTAGCGGGGGGGCGAACACCGGGGAGCTGTTTTTT
>-|TRBD2|TRBJ2-7|TRBV7-3
CASSLGQRGDEQYF
TGTGCCAGCAGCTTAGGCCAGCGGGGGGACGAGCAGTACTTC
>-|-|TRBJ2-7|TRBV7-4
CASSPRRDSYEQYF
TGTGCCAGCAGCCCCCGACGGGACTCCTACGAGCAGTACTTC
>few|-|TRBJ1-1|TRBV19
CASTPGWGDKNTEAFF
TGTGCCAGTACCCCCGGGTGGGGAGATAAGAACACTGAAGCTTTCTTT
>once|TRBD2|TRBJ2-3|TRBV11-3
CASSPGLAADTQYF
TGTGCCAGCAGCCCGGGACTAGCGGCAGATACGCAGTATTTT
>-|-|TRBJ2-6|TRBV2
CASSRGSPGANVLTF
TGTGCCAGCAGTAGGGGTTCGCCTGGGGCCAACGTCCTGACTTTC
>few|TRBD1|TRBJ1-4|TRBV6-5
CASSYSNRGGEKLFF
TGTGCCAGCAGTTACTCGAACAGGGGAGGAGAAAAACTGTTTTTT
>-|-|TRBJ1-2|TRBV6-5
CASSYSNSPRGYTF
TGTGCCAGCAGTTACTCGAATTCTCCGAGGGGCTACACCTTC
>-|-|TRBJ1-1|TRBV19
CASSSLVGGLGNTEAFF
TGTGCCAGTAGTTCCCTCGTCGGGGGGCTGGGGAACACTGAAGCTTTCTTT
>-|-|TRBJ2-3|TRBV6-6
CASSYSSSTDTQYF
TGTGCCAGCAGTTACTCGAGTAGCACAGATACGCAGTATTTT
>few|-|TRBJ2-7|TRBV7-8
CASRRQRSSYEQYF
TGTGCCAGCAGGCGACAGCGCTCCTCCTACGAGCAGTACTTC
>-|TRBD2|TRBJ2-7|TRBV19
CASSGGASYEQYF
TGTGCCAGTAGCGGGGGGGCGTCCTACGAGCAGTACTTC
>-|-|TRBJ1-5|TRBV28
CASSGSNQPQHF
TGTGCCAGCTCAGGGAGCAATCAGCCCCAGCATTTT
>-|TRBD1|TRBJ2-2|TRBV2
CASRGQFGTGELFF
TGTGCCAGCAGGGGACAGTTCGGGACCGGGGAGCTGTTTTTT
>-|TRBD1|TRBJ2-7|TRBV4-3
CASSQDGQGLYEQYF
TGCGCCAGCAGCCAAGATGGACAGGGTCTATACGAGCAGTACTTC
>-|-|TRBJ2-7|TRBV30
CAWSVWGRWEQYF
TGTGCCTGGAGTGTGTGGGGGCGCTGGGAGCAGTACTTC